These T cell receptor beta chains were read from a single sample in a study of T cell responses to AZD1222 COVID-19 vaccine. Clones were read by immunoSEQ multiplex PCR, and TCRdb kept only the in-frame ones, dropping some. The top ten clones hold approximately 5.5% of a sample with approximately 110,000 clones, roughly nine tenths of them seen once. The sample here was peripheral blood, taken on day 0 of AZD1222 vaccination. Receptor source: an adult in good health. Each CDR3 is given with its conserved first and last residue. The order of the fields is D gene, V gene, clone size, J gene, CDR3 protein, CDR3 DNA. D genes are given only for firm matches. Only part of the rows carry a size: once, few, many, or a class if the clone is expanded.

-,TRBV6-2/TRBV6-3,-,TRBJ1-5,CASSYVNQPQHF,TGTGCCAGCAGTTACGTCAATCAGCCCCAGCATTTT
-,TRBV11-2,once,TRBJ1-6,CASSPWGEGSPLHF,TGTGCCAGCAGCCCTTGGGGGGAAGGTTCACCCCTCCACTTT
-,TRBV15,-,TRBJ1-1,CATSVGTEAFF,TGTGCCACCAGCGTTGGGACTGAAGCTTTCTTT
TRBD1,TRBV7-9,once,TRBJ2-6,CASSLYRGRSSGANVLTF,TGTGCCAGCAGCTTATACAGGGGAAGGAGCTCTGGGGCCAACGTCCTGACTTTC
TRBD2,TRBV27,-,TRBJ2-3,CASSLSTSGSTDTQYF,TGTGCCAGCAGTTTATCAACTAGCGGGAGCACAGATACGCAGTATTTT
-,TRBV20-1,-,TRBJ2-5,CSAKIGETQYF,TGCAGTGCAAAGATAGGAGAGACCCAGTACTTC
TRBD2,TRBV10-3,-,TRBJ2-1,CAISAPGASGKATYNEQFF,TGTGCCATCAGTGCGCCAGGGGCTAGCGGGAAAGCAACCTACAATGAGCAGTTCTTC
-,TRBV7-2,-,TRBJ1-1,CASSLDPQMNTEAFF,TGTGCCAGCAGCTTAGACCCCCAGATGAACACTGAAGCTTTCTTT
-,TRBV27,-,TRBJ2-7,CASSLRAFSSYEQYF,TGTGCCAGCAGTTTAAGAGCGTTTAGTAGCTACGAGCAGTACTTC
-,TRBV30,-,TRBJ1-5,CAWRGVQGYSNQPQHF,TGTGCCTGGCGGGGGGTTCAGGGGTATAGCAATCAGCCCCAGCATTTT
-,TRBV19,-,TRBJ2-3,CASSLMGFRSADTQYF,TGTGCCAGTAGCCTTATGGGGTTCAGGTCGGCAGATACGCAGTATTTT
-,TRBV27,-,TRBJ1-1,CASSLTGGSAGTRGFF,TGTGCCAGCAGTTTAACGGGTGGTAGTGCCGGGACGAGGGGTTTCTTT
TRBD2,TRBV18,-,TRBJ2-3,CASSPFGLATADTQYF,TGTGCCAGCTCACCCTTCGGACTAGCGACCGCAGATACGCAGTATTTT
-,TRBV6-5,-,TRBJ2-1,CASSYLSNEQFF,TGTGCCAGCAGTTACCTTTCCAATGAGCAGTTCTTC
TRBD2,TRBV29-1,-,TRBJ2-3,CSVETGTSGFGTDTQYF,TGCAGCGTGGAGACCGGGACTAGCGGCTTTGGCACAGATACGCAGTATTTT
-,TRBV2,-,TRBJ2-7,CASGGQLNYEQYF,TGTGCCAGTGGCGGACAATTAAACTACGAGCAGTACTTC
-,TRBV20-1,-,TRBJ1-1,CSAREEDKAFF,TGCAGTGCTAGAGAAGAGGACAAAGCTTTCTTT
-,TRBV7-8,-,TRBJ2-3,CASSPARAGQYF,TGTGCCAGCAGCCCCGCTCGGGCGGGGCAGTATTTT
TRBD1,TRBV30,-,TRBJ2-1,CAWSLTGSYNEQFF,TGTGCCTGGAGTCTGACAGGGTCCTACAATGAGCAGTTCTTC
TRBD1,TRBV12-3/TRBV12-4,-,TRBJ2-1,CASSSGQGNEQFF,TGTGCCAGCAGTTCCGGACAGGGCAATGAGCAGTTCTTC
TRBD1,TRBV28,-,TRBJ1-2,CASTLTGGAQSPYGYTF,TGTGCCAGCACCCTTACAGGGGGCGCGCAGTCTCCTTATGGCTACACCTTC
-,TRBV5-3,-,TRBJ2-3,CARSLPGTPPAQLITDTQYF,TGTGCCAGAAGCTTGCCGGGGACTCCCCCGGCACAACTCATCACAGATACGCAGTATTTT
TRBD2,TRBV7-9,-,TRBJ2-1,CASSPRTSGGASYNEQFF,TGTGCCAGCAGCCCCCGTACTAGCGGGGGGGCATCCTACAATGAGCAGTTCTTC
TRBD1,TRBV19,-,TRBJ1-6,CASSMRQGGSPLHF,TGTGCCAGTAGTATGCGACAGGGAGGTTCACCCCTCCACTTT
TRBD1,TRBV29-1,-,TRBJ2-3,CSVLYLGQGTPDTQYF,TGCAGCGTCCTATATCTTGGACAGGGCACCCCAGATACGCAGTATTTT
-,TRBV19,few,TRBJ1-2,CASSQEYNYGYTF,TGTGCCAGTAGCCAAGAATATAACTATGGCTACACCTTC
-,TRBV11-1,-,TRBJ1-2,CASSLLAQGGYTF,TGTGCCAGCAGCTTACTTGCCCAGGGTGGCTACACCTTC
-,TRBV18,-,TRBJ1-6,CASSPPNGNSPLHF,TGTGCCAGCTCACCACCAAACGGGAATTCACCCCTCCACTTT
-,TRBV9,few,TRBJ2-6,CASSVDRRSGANVLTF,TGTGCCAGCAGCGTAGACCGAAGATCTGGGGCCAACGTCCTGACTTTC
TRBD1,TRBV7-2,-,TRBJ1-4,CASSPDRVTNEKLFF,TGTGCCAGCAGCCCTGACAGGGTCACTAATGAAAAACTGTTTTTT
TRBD1,TRBV7-9,-,TRBJ2-7,CASSLGFRGREQYF,TGTGCCAGCAGCTTAGGTTTTAGGGGGCGCGAGCAGTACTTC
-,TRBV18,-,TRBJ2-5,CASSPDLGLETQYF,TGTGCCAGCTCACCAGATCTGGGGTTGGAGACCCAGTACTTC
-,TRBV28,-,TRBJ2-5,CASSLSGTETQYF,TGTGCCAGCAGTTTATCAGGGACAGAGACCCAGTACTTC
-,TRBV14,-,TRBJ2-3,CASSPRGSGTFTDTQYF,TGTGCCAGCAGCCCCAGGGGAAGCGGGACATTCACAGATACGCAGTATTTT
-,TRBV21-1,-,TRBJ2-7,CASSNQTGVGSYEQYF,TGTGCCAGCAGCAATCAAACAGGTGTCGGCTCCTACGAGCAGTACTTC
TRBD2,TRBV9,-,TRBJ2-2,CASSSNPGTSGGRGGTGELFF,TGTGCCAGCAGCTCTAACCCCGGGACTAGCGGGGGTCGGGGGGGCACCGGGGAGCTGTTTTTT
-,TRBV18,-,TRBJ2-3,CASSSQGMRTDTQYF,TGTGCCAGCTCATCACAGGGAATGCGAACAGATACGCAGTATTTT
-,TRBV15,-,TRBJ2-1,CATSRPLGSYDSYNEQFF,TGTGCCACCAGCAGGCCCCTTGGTAGTTATGACTCCTACAATGAGCAGTTCTTC
-,TRBV3-1/TRBV3-2,-,TRBJ2-3,CASSQVGGTDTQYF,TGTGCCAGCAGCCAAGTTGGAGGGACAGATACGCAGTATTTT
-,TRBV7-9,-,TRBJ1-1,CASSLRSAGTSLTEAFF,TGTGCCAGCAGCTTAAGGTCGGCAGGGACCTCCCTCACTGAAGCTTTCTTT
-,TRBV5-1,-,TRBJ1-2,CASPTSTAFYGYTF,TGCGCCAGCCCCACCTCGACAGCTTTCTATGGCTACACCTTC
TRBD1,TRBV7-9,-,TRBJ1-1,CASSRQGNTEAFF,TGTGCCAGCAGCAGACAGGGGAACACTGAAGCTTTCTTT
-,TRBV7-6,-,TRBJ2-7,CASSLSGDYEQYF,TGTGCCAGCAGCTTATCGGGGGACTACGAGCAGTACTTC
-,TRBV6-2/TRBV6-3,once,TRBJ1-1,CASIPGGRENTEAFF,TGTGCCAGCATCCCAGGTGGCAGGGAAAACACTGAAGCTTTCTTT
-,TRBV7-9,-,TRBJ2-7,CASSLAQGHYEQYF,TGTGCCAGCAGCTTAGCCCAGGGGCACTACGAGCAGTACTTC
-,TRBV28,-,TRBJ2-3,CATTYRTDTQYF,TGTGCCACCACTTACCGCACAGATACGCAGTATTTT
-,TRBV21-1,-,TRBJ1-5,CASSKEPVGNQPQHF,TGTGCCAGCAGCAAAGAGCCAGTCGGCAATCAGCCCCAGCATTTT
-,TRBV6-2/TRBV6-3,-,TRBJ2-1,CASSSPVWGATSYNEQFF,TGTGCCAGCAGTTCCCCTGTGTGGGGCGCGACCTCCTACAATGAGCAGTTCTTC
-,TRBV5-1,-,TRBJ1-2,CASSLPSQGGGYTF,TGCGCCAGCAGCTTGCCCTCTCAGGGAGGCGGCTACACCTTC
TRBD1,TRBV5-1,-,TRBJ2-2,CASSPGTGRTGELFF,TGCGCCAGCAGCCCCGGGACAGGGAGAACCGGGGAGCTGTTTTTT